This T cell receptor beta chain is drawn from a study of long-term antiretroviral therapy in people with HIV. Study as a whole: Specimens dating back about a decade before the 2015 immediate-ART recommendation are the oldest included. The study, taken as a whole, reports: Every time point showed a repertoire led by clones expanded before ART.

Held in samples before DNA extraction were roughly 1-10 million cryopreserved PBMC. The libraries were made with immunoSEQ v3.0 at survey level. A target of 40,000-50,000 T-cell genomes per sample was set for sequencing. TCRdb's copy holds only in-frame clones and misses some; the assay was immunoSEQ multiplex PCR. The data show fewer than 30,000 clones, with approximately 95% seen just once and 8.1% held by the top ten. On this clone itself: Its antigen remains unidentified.

The sequenced sample was unsorted PBMCs, obtained 5.3 years after starting antiretroviral therapy. This TCR derives from a man under 40 with HIV.

The CDR3 bases are TGTGCCATCAGTGAGGACTCCTACAATGAGCAGTTCTTC. Translating it yields CAISEDSYNEQFF. This chain joins TRBV10-3 and TRBJ2-1; D ambiguous. The CDR3 consists of 13 residues. Per germline, CDR1 ENHRY and CDR2 SYGVKD. V was clipped by 2 bases and J by 0 bases, with 2 bases between them.